This passage covers 12 T cell receptor beta chains from one sample sequenced in a study of human T cells and chemical hapten exposure. TCRdb independently ran MiXCR on the RACE reads; one entry per CDR3 protein. Of about 30,000 distinct CDR3 sequences listed, roughly 5.4% are singletons. Time point noted: healthy volunteer bleed at 6 weeks. The authors' total RNA extraction used unfractionated whole blood. Sequencing was done on a sample of whole blood. The receptors derive from a human donor in good health. Some clones in this sample may be carry-over from other donors' samples.

V usage is TRBV7-2 and J usage is TRBJ2-3, with D perhaps matching TRBD1 (5 bases). This CDR3 is 14 amino acids long. Germline V gene lookup returns CDR1 SGHTA and CDR2 FQGNSA. Trimming stripped 6 bases from V and 7 bases from J, with 17 bases between. The CDR3 DNA reads TGTGCCAGCAGTCTCTCATTGGGGCTAAATACGCAGTATTTT. This translates into CASSLSLGLNTQYF.

The table lists this clonotype with many counts. This chain uses TRBV6-2 or TRBV6-3 with TRBJ2-1; TRBD2 aligns across 12 bases. Germline CDR1 and CDR2: MNHEY and SVGEGT. Trimming removed 5 bases from V and 7 bases from J; junction bases left unmatched: 6. This CDR3 is built from 15 residues. CDR3 residues: CASSLSGLAGNEQFF. As DNA, the CDR3 is TGTGCCAGCAGTCTATCAGGACTAGCGGGAAATGAGCAGTTCTTC.

Relative to its sample, this clonotype is medium-sized. The chain uses TRBV20-1 and TRBJ2-7; D call uncertain. The CDR3 has 16 amino acids. Trimming took 0 bases from V and 0 from J, leaving 15 bases between them. CDR1 DFQATT and CDR2 SNEGSKA come from the germline V gene (reference sequence). The CDR3 sequence: CSARDIGQLSSYEQYF. CDR3 sequence (DNA): TGCAGTGCTAGAGATATAGGGCAGCTCAGCTCCTACGAGCAGTACTTC.

This chain uses TRBV12-3 or TRBV12-4 with TRBJ2-2; D is undetermined. The CDR3 sequence is 13 residues long. Trimming removed 5 bases from V and 6 bases from J, with 10 bases in between. DNA of the CDR3: TGTGCCAGCAGTCCTAGAACCCCCGGGGAGCTGTTTTTT. It specifies CASSPRTPGELFF.

In this sample, this clonotype turned up many times. The V and J genes are TRBV20-1 and TRBJ2-5, with 9 bases fitting TRBD2. V lost 1 base, J lost 4 bases, and 10 bases stayed unmatched. CDR1 and CDR2 from the germline V gene are DFQATT and SNEGSKA (reference sequence). The CDR3 runs to 16 residues. The CDR3 here is CSARAGGSGSSETQYF. The CDR3, as DNA: TGCAGTGCTAGAGCGGGAGGTAGCGGGAGCTCAGAGACCCAGTACTTC.

At least ten counts were recorded for this clonotype. The rearrangement links TRBV5-1 to TRBJ2-1, with 14 bases aligning to TRBD2. The trim removed 3 bases at V and 0 bases at J, leaving 5 bases unmatched. CDR3 length equals 18 residues. Germline V gene data show CDR1 as SGHRS and CDR2 as YFSETQ. For the CDR3, the DNA is TGCGCCAGCAGCTGGACTAGCGGGGGGCAGAGCTCCTACAATGAGCAGTTCTTC. The encoded protein is CASSWTSGGQSSYNEQFF.

At least ten counts were recorded for this clonotype. V usage is TRBV25-1 and J usage is TRBJ1-1, with no clear D. The V end lost 4 bases, the J end lost 4 bases, and 10 bases lay between the germline ends. Germline-derived CDR1 and CDR2 are MGHDK and SYGVNS. There are 13 residues in the CDR3. The CDR3 here is CASSGGHGTEAFF. The CDR3 bases are TGTGCCAGCAGTGGAGGGCATGGCACTGAAGCTTTCTTT.

The gene calls are TRBV18 and TRBJ1-1; D is unresolved. Trimming removed 6 bases from V and 4 bases from J, with 12 bases in between. Germline CDR1 KGHSH, CDR2 LQKENI. This CDR3 region has 13 residues. The CDR3 loop reads CASSPQAGTEAFF. The DNA for the CDR3 is TGTGCCAGCTCCCCCCAGGCGGGCACTGAAGCTTTCTTT.

This clonotype was found many times. The gene calls are TRBV12-3 or TRBV12-4 and TRBJ2-7, with TRBD1 identical over 9 bases. CDR3 length: 13 amino acids. The trim removed 5 bases at V and 6 bases at J, leaving 5 bases unmatched. CDR3 amino acids: CASSPQTGGEQYF. The CDR3 DNA is TGTGCCAGCAGTCCCCAGACAGGGGGCGAGCAGTACTTC.

This clonotype showed up just a few times. The chain couples TRBV6-6 to TRBJ1-1; no firm D call. V lost 6 bases, J lost 1 base, and 24 bases lay in between. This CDR3 spans 18 amino acids. Germline V CDR1 and CDR2: MNHNY, SVGAGI (reference sequence). The CDR3 loop reads CASSPLDGGLLRNTEAFF. For the CDR3, the DNA is TGTGCCAGCAGCCCCCTGGACGGAGGGTTATTACGGAACACTGAAGCTTTCTTT.

This clonotype has a handful of counts. The chain recombines TRBV27 with TRBJ2-7; D unclear. Trimming shortened V by 3 bases and J by 0 bases, and 9 bases separated the two germline ends. Germline assignment: CDR1 MNHEY and CDR2 SMNVEV (reference sequence). The CDR3 is made up of 14 amino acids. Written as DNA, the CDR3 is TGTGCCAGCAGTTTGGCGTATAGCTCCTACGAGCAGTACTTC. It translates to CASSLAYSSYEQYF.

Remarks on this clonotype: Just one base apart from a much larger clone, this may be a read error. This chain uses TRBV6-5 with TRBJ2-7; D remains ambiguous. In germline, CDR1 is MNHEY, CDR2 SVGAGI. The CDR3 runs 13 residues. The CDR3 is CAGSPRPAYEQYF. The CDR3 DNA reads as TGTGCCGGCAGCCCGAGGCCGGCCTACGAGCAGTACTTC.